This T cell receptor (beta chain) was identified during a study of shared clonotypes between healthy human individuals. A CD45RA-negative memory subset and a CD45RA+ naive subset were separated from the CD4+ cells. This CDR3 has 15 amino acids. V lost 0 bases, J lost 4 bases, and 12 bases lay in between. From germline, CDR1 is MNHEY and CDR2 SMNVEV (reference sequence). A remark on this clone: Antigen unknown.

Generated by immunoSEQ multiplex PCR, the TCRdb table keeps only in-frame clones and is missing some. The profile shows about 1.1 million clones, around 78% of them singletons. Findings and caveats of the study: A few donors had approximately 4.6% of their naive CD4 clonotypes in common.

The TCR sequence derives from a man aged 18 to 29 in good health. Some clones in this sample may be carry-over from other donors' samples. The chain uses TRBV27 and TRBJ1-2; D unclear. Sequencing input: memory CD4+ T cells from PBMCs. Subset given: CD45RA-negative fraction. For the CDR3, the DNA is TGTGCCAGCAGTTTATCCCCCCCGGAGGCCTATGGCTACACCTTC. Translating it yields CASSLSPPEAYGYTF.